This T cell receptor beta chain was sequenced in a study of shared T cell receptors in the human thymus. The data were produced by immunoSEQ multiplex PCR, yet TCRdb's version contains in-frame clones alone and is incomplete. The data hold about 380,000 clones, with 95% observed a single time. V gave up 0 bases and J gave up 8 bases; unmatched junction bases: 22. This CDR3 is built from 20 residues. In germline, CDR1 is SNHLY, CDR2 FYNNEI. This TCR was recovered from a human donor. The specimen was thymocytes. The rearrangement joins TRBV2 to TRBJ2-1, with TRBD2 identical over 7 bases. DNA for the CDR3: TGTGCCAGCAGTGAAGCCCCTACTAGCGTGGGAGGGCCTATTAGAGATGAGCAGTTCTTC. It specifies CASSEAPTSVGGPIRDEQFF.